This TCR beta chain derives from a study of T cells in Graves' hyperthyroidism and ophthalmopathy. Study at large: Upon initial diagnosis and before any treatment, peripheral blood was collected. Whole-study findings and limits: Expanded thyroid clonotypes (above 0.001) were mostly also found in blood.

This clonotype was seen at least ten times. Antigen specificity is unknown. Per germline, CDR1 MDHEN and CDR2 SYDVKM. The CDR3 consists of 15 residues. Trimming at V came to 6 bases and at J to 0 bases, leaving 8 bases not matched to a gene. RNA transcripts served as the template for amplifying TCR beta CDR3 regions. With the HTBI primer set, the TCR CDR3 went through a first round of RT-PCR. Via MiXCR, TCRdb re-called the multiplex PCR reads, giving one row per CDR3 protein. The sample consists of about 710,000 distinct CDR3 sequences, less than 20% of them appearing once. This chain links TRBV28 with TRBJ2-7; TRBD1 aligns across 7 bases. Sequencing input: blood. The receptor was derived from a man aged 18-30 years with Graves' hyperthyroidism. CDR3: CASRTWDSTSYEQYF. CDR3 DNA: TGTGCCAGCAGAACTTGGGACAGTACCTCCTACGAGCAGTACTTC.